Each of the 27 T cell receptor beta chains below was sequenced from the same sample in a study of blood T cell repertoires in COVID-19. TCRdb keeps only in-frame clones here, not all; method: immunoSEQ multiplex PCR. The sample holds 240,000 or so clones, 70% to 85% seen once. The sequencing input was peripheral blood. All receptors derive from a woman aged 80 or older with acute or convalescent COVID-19.

The chain is built from TRBV6-6 and TRBJ2-7; 16 nucleotides match TRBD2. Germline V gene data show CDR1 as MNHNY and CDR2 as SVGAGI (reference sequence). This CDR3 is 17 amino acids long. V shed 5 bases and J 1 base; nucleotides not matched to a gene: 5. The DNA for the CDR3 is TGTGCCAGCAGTCTGGGACTAGCGGGGGGGTTTTCCTACGAGCAGTACTTC. Translating gives CASSLGLAGGFSYEQYF.

V and J are TRBV5-1 and TRBJ2-1, with a possible D match to TRBD1 (6 bases). The germline V gene has CDR1 SGHRS and CDR2 YFSETQ. Trimming left V 0 bases short and J 3 bases short, with 13 bases between. This CDR3 comprises 16 residues. The CDR3 nucleotides are TGCGCCAGCAGCTTGGTGGGGGCTTTAGGCTACAATGAGCAGTTCTTC. This gives the protein CASSLVGALGYNEQFF.

V usage is TRBV30 and J usage is TRBJ2-7, with 7 positions matching TRBD1. V was clipped by 2 bases and J by 5 bases; unmatched bases: 12. Germline CDR1 GTSNPN, CDR2 SVGIG (reference sequence). This CDR3 is built from 15 residues. CDR3: CAWSYRTGIRNEQYF. The CDR3 DNA follows: TGTGCCTGGAGTTACAGGACAGGAATAAGAAACGAGCAGTACTTC.

V is TRBV7-2 and J is TRBJ1-1, with a weak D call TRBD1 (5 bases). Germline V gene data show CDR1 as SGHTA and CDR2 as FQGNSA. V shed 5 bases and J shed 4 bases, with 17 bases lying between them. The CDR3 has 15 amino acids. CDR3 protein: CASSVQGNLATEAFF. As DNA, the CDR3 is TGTGCCAGCAGCGTTCAGGGTAATTTGGCCACTGAAGCTTTCTTT.

The rearrangement uses TRBV2 and TRBJ1-1; 8 bases are a match to TRBD1. Germline CDR1 SNHLY, CDR2 FYNNEI. Unmatched junction bases numbered 2, after V lost 8 bases and J lost 0 bases. This CDR3 is 13 amino acids long. CDR3 DNA sequence: TGTGCCAGCGGACAGGGACTGAACACTGAAGCTTTCTTT. Translation: CASGQGLNTEAFF.

In this sample, this clone turned up once. The CDR3 spells CASSSRTSNIQYF. CDR3 in DNA: TGTGCCAGCAGCTCCAGGACTAGCAACATTCAGTACTTC. V and J are TRBV7-9 and TRBJ2-4; TRBD2 matches at 8 bases. Germline CDR1 and CDR2: SEHNR and FQNEAQ (reference sequence). The V segment lost 4 bases and the J segment 7 bases; nucleotides outside the gene matches: 3. This CDR3 is 13 amino acids long.

The CDR3 nucleotides are TGTGCCAGCAGCCTGCCGGGACAGGTCTCCGAGCAGTACTTC. This sequence encodes CASSLPGQVSEQYF. The chain is built from TRBV7-2 and TRBJ2-7; the match to TRBD1 covers 8 bases. J was trimmed by 6 bases and V by 5 bases; bases with no gene match: 9. CDR3 length: 14 amino acids. Germline CDR1 and CDR2: SGHTA and FQGNSA. The complete variable domain, with remaining parts taken from reference TRBV7-2 and TRBJ2-7, reads GAGVSQSPSNKVTEKGKDVELRCDPISGHTALYWYRQSLGQGLEFLIYFQGNSAPDKSGLPSDRFSAERTGGSVSTLTIQRTQQEDSAVYLCASSLPGQVSEQYFGPGTRLTVT.

This rearrangement joins TRBV7-2 to TRBJ2-1; 14 bases match TRBD2. V dropped 4 bases and J dropped 9; count of bases not matched to a gene: 8. CDR1 is SGHTA, CDR2 FQGNSA, per germline. The CDR3 extends over 16 amino acids. CDR3 nucleotides: TGTGCCAGCAGCTATTCGACTAGCGGGGGGGCAATTGAGCAGTTCTTC. It yields the protein CASSYSTSGGAIEQFF.

CDR3 in amino acids: CASSSAGEGYTF. CDR3 nucleotides: TGTGCCAGCAGTTCAGCGGGGGAAGGCTACACCTTC. The chain employs TRBV27 and TRBJ1-2, with D perhaps matching TRBD1 (5 bases). V gave up 4 bases and J gave up 8 bases, with 11 bases separating them. The CDR3 is 12 residues long. In germline, CDR1 is MNHEY, CDR2 SMNVEV (reference sequence).

This clone was seen more than once but under ten times. This rearrangement joins TRBV5-4 to TRBJ2-5, with 13 nucleotides matching TRBD2. Germline V gene data show CDR1 as SGHNT and CDR2 as YYREEE (reference sequence). V gave up 5 bases and J gave up 3 bases; unmatched junction bases: 4. CDR3 length: 15 amino acids. The DNA of the CDR3 is TGTGCCAGCAGACTTGGGACTAGCGGGGAAGAGACCCAGTACTTC. It translates to CASRLGTSGEETQYF.

The CDR3 DNA reads TGTGCCAGTAGTCCAAGACAGGGGGCACGTCGAGGCACTGAAGCTTTCTTT. It codes for CASSPRQGARRGTEAFF. The chain links TRBV19 to TRBJ1-1; 10 nucleotides line up with TRBD1. This CDR3 spans 17 amino acids. V dropped 5 bases and J dropped 4; count of bases not matched to a gene: 13. Germline CDR1 reads LNHDA; CDR2 reads SQIVND (reference sequence).

As regards this clone: Different DNA sequences within this sample yield the same CDR3. This chain links TRBV10-3 with TRBJ1-5; D is unresolved. The CDR3 has 15 residues. V lost 0 bases, J lost 2 bases, and 8 bases lay in between. CDR1 is ENHRY, CDR2 SYGVKD, per germline. In nucleotides, the CDR3 is TGTGCCATCAGTGAGTCGGGTGGGCGCAATCAGCCCCAGCATTTT. Translation: CAISESGGRNQPQHF.

The rearrangement uses TRBV6-5 and TRBJ2-1, with 13 bases lining up with TRBD2. Losses at the gene ends were 4 bases for V and 7 bases for J; bases not matched to a gene: 4. Germline V gene data show CDR1 as MNHEY and CDR2 as SVGAGI. The CDR3 covers 15 residues. CDR3 loop: CASSSGTSGMNEQFF. The DNA of the CDR3 is TGTGCCAGCAGTTCCGGGACTAGCGGGATGAATGAGCAGTTCTTC.

This clone has just a few counts. The chain recombines TRBV11-2 with TRBJ1-2, with D unclear. CDR1 is SGHAT and CDR2 is FQNNGV in the germline V gene. V was shortened by 5 bases and J by 0 bases, with 16 bases between the two germline ends. The CDR3 is 16 residues long. CDR3 in DNA: TGTGCCAGCAGCCGCGTCGGGGTCGGGGCTAACTATGGCTACACCTTC. Translation: CASSRVGVGANYGYTF.

This clone has only a few counts. V and J are TRBV7-2 and TRBJ2-4; 14 nucleotides match TRBD2. Germline V CDR1 and CDR2: SGHTA, FQGNSA. Trimming took 1 base from V and 9 from J; bases not matched to a gene: 8. The CDR3 consists of 17 residues. CDR3 protein: CASSLGGGTSGRTIQYF. The DNA for the CDR3 is TGTGCCAGCAGCTTAGGGGGCGGGACTAGCGGGAGAACCATTCAGTACTTC.

A note on this clone: The same CDR3 also results from other DNA sequences found in this sample. The J gene is TRBJ1-1, the V gene TRBV12-3 or TRBV12-4; no clear D. Trimming removed 1 base from V and 4 bases from J, with 4 bases in between. The CDR3 extends over 12 amino acids. The DNA of the CDR3 is TGTGCCAGCAGTTTAGGAGTCACTGAAGCTTTCTTT. As protein: CASSLGVTEAFF.

This clone was picked up one time. This chain connects TRBV7-2 to TRBJ1-2, with 7 positions matching TRBD1. Germline V gene lookup returns CDR1 SGHTA and CDR2 FQGNSA. Trimming removed 4 bases from V and 5 bases from J; junction bases left unmatched: 10. The CDR3 spans 15 residues. The CDR3 spells CASSSGQAHLYGYTF. The DNA of the CDR3 is TGTGCCAGCAGCTCCGGACAGGCCCATTTATATGGCTACACCTTC.

This clone was observed a handful of times. The chain links TRBV3-1 (or the pseudogene TRBV3-2) to TRBJ1-2; possibly TRBD1 for D (6 bases). Per the germline V gene, CDR1 is LGHDT and CDR2 is YNNKEL (reference sequence). Between the trimmed V and J ends, which lost 6 bases and 4 bases, there was a span of 9 bases. The CDR3 has 12 amino acids. CDR3 loop: CASRDSIYGYTF. CDR3 DNA sequence: TGTGCCAGCAGGGACAGCATCTATGGCTACACCTTC.

The CDR3 nucleotides are TGCGCCAGCAGTGAGTCGGGGAGGGCCTATAATTCACCCCTCCACTTT. Translation gives CASSESGRAYNSPLHF. The chain couples TRBV10-2 to TRBJ1-6; no firm D call. Germline lookup yields CDR1 WSHSY and CDR2 SAAADI. V lost 0 bases, J lost 2 bases, and 8 bases lay in between. The CDR3 sequence is 16 residues long.

This clone was counted between two and nine times. This chain links TRBV3-1 (or the pseudogene TRBV3-2) with TRBJ1-2; D remains ambiguous. CDR3 length: 11 amino acids. Germline assignment: CDR1 LGHDT and CDR2 YNNKEL (reference sequence). V dropped 0 bases and J dropped 13 bases, with 9 bases sitting between them. CDR3 DNA: TGTGCCAGCAGCCAAGATGCGCCACTCACCTTC. As protein: CASSQDAPLTF.

This clone came up once. The chain combines TRBV12-3 or TRBV12-4 with TRBJ2-2; D uncertain. The CDR3 has 12 amino acids. With 6 bases removed from V and 4 bases from J, the gap between germline ends came to 6 bases. The CDR3 DNA reads TGTGCCAGCAGCCGTATCACCGGGGAGCTGTTTTTT. It codes for CASSRITGELFF.

This clone was detected once. V usage is TRBV10-3 and J usage is TRBJ1-2, with 7 positions matching TRBD1. The CDR3 length is 14 residues. Germline V lookup: CDR1 ENHRY, CDR2 SYGVKD. Losses at the gene ends were 6 bases for V and 4 bases for J; bases not matched to a gene: 8. The CDR3 spells CAISIQGSIYGYTF. In nucleotides, the CDR3 is TGTGCCATCAGCATACAGGGGAGCATCTATGGCTACACCTTC.

The table lists this clone with many counts. The chain employs TRBV11-2 and TRBJ2-2; 7 bases map to TRBD2. Per the germline V gene, CDR1 is SGHAT and CDR2 is FQNNGV. The CDR3 covers 15 residues. The V segment lost 3 bases and the J segment 5 bases; nucleotides outside the gene matches: 6. In DNA, the CDR3 is TGTGCCAGCAGCTTGTATGGGGGGGTAACCGGGGAGCTGTTTTTT. Translating it yields CASSLYGGVTGELFF.

The chain carries TRBV19 and TRBJ1-5; 7 positions match TRBD1. The germline CDR1 and CDR2 sequences are LNHDA and SQIVND (reference sequence). Losses at the gene ends were 1 base for V and 3 bases for J; bases not matched to a gene: 6. There are 16 residues in the CDR3. The CDR3: CASSIGGRGDNQPQHF. Here the CDR3 DNA reads TGTGCCAGTAGTATAGGAGGCAGGGGGGACAATCAGCCCCAGCATTTT.

The chain links TRBV12-3 or TRBV12-4 to TRBJ2-3, with 8 bases aligning to TRBD1. This CDR3 is 13 amino acids long. With 5 bases clipped from V and 4 bases from J, the junction kept 2 bases outside the gene matches. CDR3 bases: TGTGCCAGCAGTCGCAGGGGGCCAGATACGCAGTATTTT. It yields the protein CASSRRGPDTQYF.

This rearrangement joins TRBV5-1 to TRBJ1-6; possibly TRBD1 for D (5 bases). Germline-derived CDR1 and CDR2 are SGHRS and YFSETQ. This CDR3 has 15 residues. Trimming took 3 bases from V and 6 from J, leaving 13 bases between them. CDR3 coding DNA: TGCGCCAGCAGCTCTGGACAAGTTCCTAATTCACCCCTCCACTTT. This gives the protein CASSSGQVPNSPLHF.

This clone was observed a few times. The rearrangement links TRBV2 to TRBJ2-1; 8 positions match TRBD2. Unmatched junction bases numbered 9, after V lost 4 bases and J lost 7 bases. Germline V gives CDR1 SNHLY, CDR2 FYNNEI. The CDR3 is made up of 15 amino acids. The CDR3 DNA reads as TGTGCCAGCAGTGGGACTAGCAAAGGAGAGAATGAGCAGTTCTTC. It codes for CASSGTSKGENEQFF.